This TCR beta chain was identified during a study of cytomegalovirus exposure and HLA in healthy donors. The CDR3 loop spans 17 amino acids. From germline, CDR1 is LNHDA and CDR2 SQIVND (reference sequence). V lost 3 bases and J 3 bases, leaving 18 bases between the germline ends. In the PCR, 60 Vbeta and 13 Jbeta primers were used. The method was immunoSEQ multiplex PCR; TCRdb's version includes in-frame clones alone and lacks a portion of them. The data show some 60,000 clones, approximately 83% seen once. V usage is TRBV19 and J usage is TRBJ1-5, with a possible D match to TRBD1 (5 bases). The receptor comes from a human donor in good health. The sample was PBMCs. The CDR3: CASSIDQLGRINQPQHF. The CDR3 bases are TGTGCCAGTAGTATTGATCAACTGGGGCGGATCAATCAGCCCCAGCATTTT. The full variable domain, in which reference TRBV19 and TRBJ1-5 provide the parts outside the CDR3, is DGGITQSPKYLFRKEGQNVTLSCEQNLNHDAMYWYRQDPGQGLRLIYYSQIVNDFQKGDIAEGYSVSREKKESFPLTVTSAQKNPTAFYLCASSIDQLGRINQPQHFGDGTRLSIL.